These 14 T cell receptor beta chains originate from one sample sequenced in a study of a mutant IDH1 vaccine in newly diagnosed glioma (dated by TCRdb to about 2021). What this sample's time point label stands for: baseline, week 1 (first vaccination visit). In the paper's terms, the treatment or condition label means: pre-vaccination baseline after standard-of-care therapy. Receptor libraries were prepared by the immunoSEQ multiplex PCR assay. TCRdb's version of the immuneACCESS table is confined to in-frame rearrangements and falls short of the full clone set. An unresolved V gene accounts for under half of the shortfall where checked; the remainder is of unknown origin. This sample holds approximately 54,000 clones; 80% to 90% were observed only once. The top ten constitute nearly 20% of the sample. The sequencing used PBMCs, collected from a glioma patient treated with radiotherapy, temozolomide or both. The receptor source for this set is a man between 18 and 35 years old with glioma.

The chain combines TRBV30 with TRBJ1-6; D is uncertain. CDR1 GTSNPN and CDR2 SVGIG come from the germline V gene (reference sequence). The CDR3 has 15 residues. V was clipped by 0 bases and J by 0 bases, with 6 bases between them. CDR3 nucleotides: TGTGCCTGGAGTGTAGCCTTCTCCTATAATTCACCCCTCCACTTT. The encoded protein is CAWSVAFSYNSPLHF. Full variable domain (missing parts from reference TRBV30 and TRBJ1-6): SQTIHQWPATLVQPVGSPLSLECTVEGTSNPNLYWYRQAAGRGLQLLFYSVGIGQISSEVPQNLSASRPQDRQFILSSKKLLLSDSGFYLCAWSVAFSYNSPLHFGNGTRLTVT.

The chain has TRBV6-1 and TRBJ2-7, with 8 bases lining up with TRBD1. V lost 6 bases, J lost 5 bases, and 3 bases stayed unmatched. This CDR3 comprises 12 residues. Germline V gene data show CDR1 as MNHNS and CDR2 as SASEGT. CDR3 in DNA: TGTGCCAGCAGGTGGGACAGGAACGAGCAGTACTTC. Its protein is CASRWDRNEQYF.

This clone was recorded at least ten times. The V and J genes are TRBV2 and TRBJ1-5; D gene ambiguous. The CDR3 has 14 amino acids. Between the trimmed V and J ends, which lost 1 base and 4 bases, there was a span of 8 bases. The germline CDR1 and CDR2 sequences are SNHLY and FYNNEI. In nucleotides, the CDR3 is TGTGCCAGCAGTGAAGGCCCCATTAATCAGCCCCAGCATTTT. Protein sequence: CASSEGPINQPQHF.

The CDR3 region is CASSTRQGMNTEAFF. DNA for the CDR3: TGTGCCAGCAGCACTCGACAGGGGATGAACACTGAAGCTTTCTTT. The rearrangement uses TRBV5-6 and TRBJ1-1; 8 bases fit TRBD1. Germline V lookup: CDR1 SGHDT, CDR2 YYEEEE. Losses at the gene ends were 4 bases for V and 0 bases for J; bases not matched to a gene: 5. The CDR3 runs to 15 residues.

The V gene is TRBV2, the J gene TRBJ1-2; D is unclear. Germline V CDR1 and CDR2: SNHLY, FYNNEI. The CDR3 is 16 amino acids. Trimming pared 2 bases from V and 0 bases from J, leaving 13 bases between. This chain's CDR3 is CASSERAARANYGYTF. CDR3 DNA: TGTGCCAGCAGTGAAAGGGCAGCCAGAGCTAACTATGGCTACACCTTC.

The V call is TRBV5-6, the J call TRBJ2-1; 11 positions agree with TRBD2. The length of the CDR3 is 16 residues. The V segment lost 1 base and the J segment 1 base; nucleotides outside the gene matches: 1. Germline V lookup: CDR1 SGHDT, CDR2 YYEEEE. Here the CDR3 reads CASSLRLAGSYNEQFF. Written as DNA, the CDR3 is TGTGCCAGCAGCTTGCGACTAGCGGGATCCTACAATGAGCAGTTCTTC.

V and J are TRBV27 and TRBJ1-1, with D hard to call. Germline-derived CDR1 and CDR2 are MNHEY and SMNVEV (reference sequence). The CDR3 is 13 amino acids. The V end lost 0 bases, the J end lost 5 bases, and 7 bases lay between the germline ends. In nucleotides, the CDR3 is TGTGCCAGCAGTTTATCACGAGGGACTGAAGCTTTCTTT. Translated, it gives CASSLSRGTEAFF.

The chain links TRBV10-3 to TRBJ1-5, with TRBD1 identical over 7 bases. The CDR3 consists of 16 residues. The V segment lost 3 bases and the J segment 4 bases; nucleotides outside the gene matches: 9. Germline lookup yields CDR1 ENHRY and CDR2 SYGVKD. This chain's CDR3 is CAISDPMTGRNQPQHF. The CDR3 DNA sequence: TGTGCCATCAGTGATCCGATGACAGGGAGGAATCAGCCCCAGCATTTT.

This chain connects TRBV29-1 to TRBJ2-2; unclear D gene. Germline V gives CDR1 SQVTM, CDR2 ANQGSEA. V dropped 1 base and J dropped 0 bases, with 6 bases sitting between them. The CDR3 runs 14 residues. As DNA, the CDR3 is TGCAGCGTTGAAGCCTCCACGAACACCGGGGAGCTGTTTTTT. Residues: CSVEASTNTGELFF.

The rearrangement uses TRBV20-1 and TRBJ2-5; no definite D call. Germline V lookup: CDR1 DFQATT, CDR2 SNEGSKA (reference sequence). V lost 2 bases to trimming and J lost 9 bases, with 10 bases between them. The CDR3 loop spans 11 amino acids. The CDR3 loop reads CSARFRSAQYF. CDR3 nucleotides: TGCAGTGCTAGATTTCGTAGTGCCCAGTACTTC.

This sequence joins TRBV5-1 and TRBJ2-5; possible D gene TRBD1, 5 bases. Germline V gives CDR1 SGHRS, CDR2 YFSETQ. The CDR3 loop spans 14 amino acids. V lost 0 bases, J lost 5 bases, and 11 bases lay in between. The CDR3 nucleotides are TGCGCCAGCAGCTTGGCCGCAGGGCTGGAGACCCAGTACTTC. Translation: CASSLAAGLETQYF.

The gene calls are TRBV6-5 and TRBJ1-2, with 11 bases matching TRBD1. CDR1 is MNHEY, CDR2 SVGAGI, per germline. V was pared by 4 bases and J by 3 bases, with 4 bases of the junction left unmatched. This CDR3 is built from 15 residues. The CDR3 loop is CASSLDRGLYYGYTF. CDR3 in DNA: TGTGCCAGCAGTTTGGACAGGGGGCTCTACTATGGCTACACCTTC.

The V gene is TRBV4-3, the J gene TRBJ2-7; D not certain. Between the trimmed V and J ends, which lost 3 bases and 6 bases, there was a span of 18 bases. Germline CDR1 is LGHNA and CDR2 is YSLEER. This CDR3 is 15 amino acids long. The CDR3 region is CASSQAFGRNFEQYF. Here the CDR3 DNA reads TGCGCCAGCAGCCAGGCTTTCGGCAGGAACTTCGAGCAGTACTTC.

This chain connects TRBV4-3 to TRBJ1-2, with TRBD1 identical over 7 bases. Germline CDR1 is LGHNA and CDR2 is YSLEER. The CDR3 is made up of 15 amino acids. Germline trimming cut 3 bases from V and 4 bases from J; bases unmatched to any gene: 8. DNA of the CDR3: TGCGCCAGCAGCCATCAACGAAGGGGGCTCTATGGCTACACCTTC. Protein: CASSHQRRGLYGYTF.